The T cell receptor beta chain under discussion was sequenced for a study of shared clonotypes between healthy human individuals. Naivety among CD8 cells was defined by CD45RO negativity and positive CCR7 selection, thereby excluding terminally differentiated effector memory CD45RA+ cells. Profiled with immunoSEQ multiplex PCR; TCRdb holds only in-frame clones, not every one. The sample has about 2,100,000 clones, 85% to 95% seen once. Points from the study as a whole: Rarefaction exposed incomplete sorted-subset sequencing despite large depth.

As regards this clone: What it binds is unknown.

Germline V CDR1 and CDR2: LNHDA, SQIVND (reference sequence). The CDR3 length is 15 residues. The V end lost 5 bases, the J end lost 5 bases, and 18 bases lay between the germline ends. The TCR was taken from a man aged 18 to 29 in good health. Some clones in this sample may be carry-over from other donors' samples. Sequencing was carried out using naive CD8+ T cells from PBMCs. V and J are TRBV19 and TRBJ1-1; D unclear. The CDR3 nucleotides are TGTGCCAGTAGTTTGGTCTATCTATTAGGTACTGAAGCTTTCTTT. This sequence encodes CASSLVYLLGTEAFF.